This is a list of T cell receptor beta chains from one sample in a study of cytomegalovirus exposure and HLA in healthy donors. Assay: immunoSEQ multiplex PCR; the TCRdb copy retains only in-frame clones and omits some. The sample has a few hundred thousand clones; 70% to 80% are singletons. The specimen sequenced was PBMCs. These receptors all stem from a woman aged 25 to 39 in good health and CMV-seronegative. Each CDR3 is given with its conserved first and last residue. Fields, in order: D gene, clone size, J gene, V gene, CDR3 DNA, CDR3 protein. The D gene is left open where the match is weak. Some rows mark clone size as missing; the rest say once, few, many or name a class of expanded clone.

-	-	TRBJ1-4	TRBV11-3	TGTGCCAGCAGCTTAAGTGAACAGGGTAGAAATGAAAAACTGTTTTTT	CASSLSEQGRNEKLFF
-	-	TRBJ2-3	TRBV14	TGTGCCAGCAGCCCGCGGGCCACAGATACGCAGTATTTT	CASSPRATDTQYF
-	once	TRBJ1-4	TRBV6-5	TGTGCCAGCAGTTTTACTGGAGGGGAGGCTAATGAAAAACTGTTTTTT	CASSFTGGEANEKLFF
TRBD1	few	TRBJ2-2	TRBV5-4	TGTGCCAGTGTTGGAACAGGGGATACCGGGGAGCTGTTTTTT	CASVGTGDTGELFF
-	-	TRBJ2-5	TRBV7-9	TGTGCCAGCAGCTTCTCAGAGACCCAGTACTTC	CASSFSETQYF
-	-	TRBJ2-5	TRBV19	TGTGCCAGTAGCCGGGACTACCAAGAGACCCAGTACTTC	CASSRDYQETQYF
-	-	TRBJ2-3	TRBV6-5	TGTGCCAGCAGATACGGACTGAGCGGAACAGATACGCAGTATTTT	CASRYGLSGTDTQYF
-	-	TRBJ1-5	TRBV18	TGTGCCAGCTCACCAGAGTTCGATCAGCCCCAGCATTTT	CASSPEFDQPQHF
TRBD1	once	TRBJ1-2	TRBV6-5	TGTGCCAGCCGGGACAGGGTTGATGGCTACACCTTC	CASRDRVDGYTF
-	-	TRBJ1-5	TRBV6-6	TGTGCCAGCAGTTACGGAAGGGGCGAACGCAATCAGCCCCAGCATTTT	CASSYGRGERNQPQHF
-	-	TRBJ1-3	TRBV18	TGTGCCAGCTCATCCCTTCTTACACCTGGAAACACCATATATTTT	CASSSLLTPGNTIYF
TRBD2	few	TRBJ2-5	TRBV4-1	TGCGCCAGCAGCCAAGGCTTAGCGGGCGGCTGGGAGACCCAGTACTTC	CASSQGLAGGWETQYF
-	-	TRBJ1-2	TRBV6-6	TGTGCCAGCGCACCCTCTCTGGGAGCCTATGGCTACACCTTC	CASAPSLGAYGYTF
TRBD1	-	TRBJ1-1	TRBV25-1	TGTGCCAGCAGTCCCCGGACAGGGGGGCCCACTGAAGCTTTCTTT	CASSPRTGGPTEAFF
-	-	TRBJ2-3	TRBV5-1	TGCGCCAGCAGCCCTCTAGCAACAGATACGCAGTATTTT	CASSPLATDTQYF
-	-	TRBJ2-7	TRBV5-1	TGCGCCAGCGTACTACAGGAGCACGAGCAGTACTTC	CASVLQEHEQYF